These 5 T cell receptor beta chains share one sample of origin, sequenced in a study of CD8 T cells in Susac syndrome (dated by TCRdb to between 2018 and 2020). The library was prepared using the immunoSEQ multiplex PCR assay. RNA was extracted using the RNeasy kit, and roughly 0.45 to 1 microgram was reverse transcribed with random hexamers. The raw public reads went through TCRdb reprocessing: fastp at Q25, MiXCR clone calling, in-frame beta chains kept. Under each unique CDR3 protein, matching rows form one entry showing the most common genes and DNA. Within this sample are 250,000 to 300,000 distinct CDR3 sequences, with approximately 84% of them counted one time only. Of the sample, 0.11% is held by the ten largest clones. Sample: CD8+ T cells from PBMCs. These receptors were obtained from a human donor with multiple sclerosis.

This clonotype was observed a few times. This rearrangement joins TRBV29-1 to TRBJ2-3, with 9 bases matching TRBD2. This CDR3 region has 12 residues. Per the germline V gene, CDR1 is SQVTM and CDR2 is ANQGSEA. V gave up 8 bases and J gave up 8 bases; unmatched junction bases: 8. CDR3 sequence reads: CSLVLSGSTQYF. The CDR3 DNA follows: TGCAGCCTGGTCCTTAGCGGGAGTACGCAGTATTTT.

This clonotype was observed a single time. The chain has TRBV9 and TRBJ1-2, with D unclear. Trimming shortened V by 4 bases and J by 4 bases, and 11 bases separated the two germline ends. The CDR3 spans 13 residues. Germline-derived CDR1 and CDR2 are SGDLS and YYNGEE. The CDR3, as DNA: TGTGCCAGCAGCTTGGTCAGGCCCTATGGCTACACCTTC. Its protein product is CASSLVRPYGYTF.

The CDR3 reads CASRGTGEQYF. DNA of the CDR3: TGCGCCAGCAGAGGGACAGGAGAGCAGTACTTC. The V gene is TRBV5-1, the J gene TRBJ2-7, with 8 positions matching TRBD1. V gave up 5 bases and J gave up 7 bases; unmatched junction bases: 2. Germline CDR1 is SGHRS and CDR2 is YFSETQ. This CDR3 is 11 amino acids long.

The chain carries TRBV10-2 and TRBJ2-7, with 7 bases lining up with TRBD2. The CDR3 has 15 amino acids. With V trimmed by 0 bases and J by 3 bases, 5 bases remained unmatched. The V gene's germline CDR1 is WSHSY and CDR2 SAAADI. This chain's CDR3 is CASSESLAESYEQYF. Written as DNA, the CDR3 is TGCGCCAGCAGTGAGTCGCTAGCGGAAAGCTACGAGCAGTACTTC.

The count of this clonotype is one. The chain joins TRBV27 to TRBJ1-4; 9 positions match TRBD1. The CDR3 sequence is 19 residues long. The ends lost 7 bases at V and 2 bases at J; junction bases unmatched: 17. The germline V gene encodes CDR1 MNHEY and CDR2 SMNVEV (reference sequence). The chain's CDR3 is CASILGGPTGGQTNEKLFF. CDR3 nucleotides: TGTGCCAGCATCCTGGGGGGCCCGACAGGGGGTCAGACTAATGAAAAACTGTTTTTT.